This is a list of T cell receptor beta chains from one sample in a study of blood T cells in healthy people across ages. TCRdb fed the 5' RACE reads into MiXCR, producing one record per CDR3 protein. The sample has about 760,000 distinct CDR3 sequences, around 50% seen once. Sequencing input: blood. The receptors here all came from a man aged 40-50 years in good health. The conserved cysteine and the conserved F or W are not part of the CDR3 here. Each record gives: V gene, CDR3 protein.

V: TRBV15
CDR3: ATDPGQSNQPQH

V: TRBV6-2/TRBV6-3
CDR3: ASSHGMDNTDTQY

V: TRBV20-1
CDR3: SADHNEQY

V: TRBV9
CDR3: ASSVAGGGRAF

V: TRBV27
CDR3: ASSLRTRPLNTDTQY

V: TRBV11-3
CDR3: ASRGPGQGASETQY

V: TRBV12-3/TRBV12-4
CDR3: ASSLIPDREYGYT

V: TRBV7-2
CDR3: ASSLRRTSGGANYNEQF

V: TRBV4-1
CDR3: ASSPVTGTGYEQY

V: TRBV7-7
CDR3: ASSPISGAGNTGELF

V: TRBV5-1
CDR3: ASSAGSSSREQY

V: TRBV29-1
CDR3: SVRDNPNYGYT

V: TRBV5-4
CDR3: ASVSGTGGRIGQETQY

V: TRBV5-1
CDR3: ASSSGTPTDTQY

V: TRBV7-2
CDR3: ASSFFREAF

V: TRBV5-6
CDR3: ASSPELGGNIGETQY

V: TRBV27
CDR3: ASSGGQGGYGYT

V: TRBV7-9
CDR3: ASSPQVREQY

V: TRBV27
CDR3: ASTSRSGSGEQY

V: TRBV28
CDR3: ASTASNPEQF

V: TRBV12-3/TRBV12-4
CDR3: ASSFRGVSQETQY

V: TRBV9
CDR3: ASSVVDTFPYNEQF

V: TRBV20-1
CDR3: SARLRRDIQY

V: TRBV29-1
CDR3: SVQGYTEAF

V: TRBV4-3
CDR3: ASSQDTSGRTDTQY

V: TRBV29-1
CDR3: SVEGTSRGNEQF

V: TRBV4-1
CDR3: ASSQTLGADTQY

V: TRBV12-3/TRBV12-4
CDR3: ASRTAELGDTQY

V: TRBV7-9
CDR3: ASSLARGASEAF

V: TRBV11-2
CDR3: ASSLDRDQHLTFPYEQY

V: TRBV10-3
CDR3: AISGQADGYT

V: TRBV29-1
CDR3: SVADSGNSPLH

V: TRBV11-3
CDR3: ASSLGTGADTEAF

V: TRBV29-1
CDR3: SVTGTGGGETQY

V: TRBV7-6
CDR3: ASSLEVLGRGYT

V: TRBV25-1
CDR3: ASSEFRQETQY

V: TRBV7-2
CDR3: ASSLSSGILQETQY

V: TRBV7-3
CDR3: ASSLRGQAGSYNEQF

V: TRBV6-4
CDR3: ASSDSAGESNEQF

V: TRBV7-6
CDR3: ASSDGLDTQY

V: TRBV5-1
CDR3: ASSSGLAGGQQTQY

V: TRBV9
CDR3: ASSSQTGNTEAF

V: TRBV2
CDR3: ASSVRTGGTTNNYGYT

V: TRBV7-9
CDR3: ASSSGDSAWGEQF

V: TRBV4-2
CDR3: ASSQGPGQETQY

V: TRBV7-9
CDR3: ASSSGPTEQY

V: TRBV7-9
CDR3: ASSFQGNNSPLH

V: TRBV15
CDR3: ATSRDRTSWVHEQY

V: TRBV28
CDR3: ASSFLLGQGSYEQY

V: TRBV12-3/TRBV12-4
CDR3: ASSPVNRGGYGYT

V: TRBV4-3
CDR3: ASSQKGGGTGRDTQY

V: TRBV9
CDR3: ASSARGLPNYGYT

V: TRBV5-1
CDR3: ASRSGRGTSYNEQF

V: TRBV7-2
CDR3: ASSLVGREGKTQY